These T cell receptor beta chains were read from a single sample in a study of T cell responses to AZD1222 COVID-19 vaccine. Measured with immunoSEQ multiplex PCR; TCRdb has only the in-frame clones, and not every one. Of fewer than 20,000 clones listed, around 92% are singletons. This sample comprised peripheral blood, obtained 28 days after the second AZD1222 dose. All receptors derive from an adult who received the AZD1222 COVID-19 vaccine. The CDR3 runs from the conserved cysteine through the conserved F or W.

v_gene,j_gene,CDR3aa
TRBV28,TRBJ2-4,CASRDFQSGIQYF
TRBV11-2,TRBJ2-3,CASSSLRLADTQYF
TRBV5-5,TRBJ1-3,CASSLVLGQISGNTIYF
TRBV6-5,TRBJ2-7,CASSLAGGPYEQYF
TRBV3-1/TRBV3-2,TRBJ2-1,CASSQDPGVAYNEQFF
TRBV5-4,TRBJ2-7,CASSLEVTSGEQYF
TRBV2,TRBJ2-3,CASSGGYTDTQYF
TRBV11-2,TRBJ2-3,CASSLGTPRDTQYF
TRBV7-9,TRBJ2-1,CASSRSLAGGEQFF
TRBV5-4,TRBJ2-1,CASSLMGLSYNEQFF
TRBV7-2,TRBJ2-1,CASSIQGGRLGYNEQFF
TRBV7-9,TRBJ2-2,CASHKTGINTGELFF
TRBV2,TRBJ2-1,CASIVWRTDNEQFF
TRBV11-2,TRBJ2-7,CASSSGRAGYEQYF
TRBV7-7,TRBJ2-1,CASSLGGLGGRSEQFF
TRBV6-5,TRBJ2-1,CASRPAGDSYNEQFF
TRBV18,TRBJ1-3,CASSPNTGDSGNTIYF
TRBV5-4,TRBJ2-7,CASSPATSGNYEQYF
TRBV18,TRBJ2-5,CASSSFFGVGEETQYF
TRBV3-1/TRBV3-2,TRBJ2-3,CASSSPQDTQYF
TRBV19,TRBJ1-1,CASSPTQNTEAFF
TRBV7-8,TRBJ1-1,CASSFALEFGGAFF
TRBV5-4,TRBJ1-1,CASSLAPPRIEAFF
TRBV19,TRBJ2-7,CASSAGGSRYEQYF
TRBV2,TRBJ1-5,CASHGGGGNQPQHF
TRBV4-1,TRBJ2-1,CASSQYSAPGLAEYNEQFF
TRBV19,TRBJ1-5,CASSSPGTGNNQPQHF
TRBV10-3,TRBJ2-3,CAISESAFGGISDTQYF
TRBV30,TRBJ2-7,CAWSRGSGQNYEQYF
TRBV4-2,TRBJ2-2,CASSRRTSGVNTGELFF
TRBV28,TRBJ2-1,CASSRRNSYNEQFF
TRBV29-1,TRBJ1-1,CSVGQGLGTEAFF
TRBV4-1,TRBJ2-3,CASSQAVTSGSTDTQYF
TRBV2,TRBJ1-6,CASSDGAGRSPLHF
TRBV5-4,TRBJ2-3,CASSSRLAGITDTQYF
TRBV5-1,TRBJ2-3,CASSLQYF
TRBV7-8,TRBJ2-3,CASSLRFYTDTQYF
TRBV7-7,TRBJ2-3,CASSQVLGGATDTQYF
TRBV28,TRBJ2-2,CASNIFLSAGNTGELFF
TRBV5-8,TRBJ1-2,CASSNPGQGRHYGYTF
TRBV19,TRBJ2-3,CASSSQTQGDTQYF
TRBV3-1/TRBV3-2,TRBJ2-5,CASSQGSGQTQYF
TRBV19,TRBJ1-6,CASSTTGNSYNSPLHF